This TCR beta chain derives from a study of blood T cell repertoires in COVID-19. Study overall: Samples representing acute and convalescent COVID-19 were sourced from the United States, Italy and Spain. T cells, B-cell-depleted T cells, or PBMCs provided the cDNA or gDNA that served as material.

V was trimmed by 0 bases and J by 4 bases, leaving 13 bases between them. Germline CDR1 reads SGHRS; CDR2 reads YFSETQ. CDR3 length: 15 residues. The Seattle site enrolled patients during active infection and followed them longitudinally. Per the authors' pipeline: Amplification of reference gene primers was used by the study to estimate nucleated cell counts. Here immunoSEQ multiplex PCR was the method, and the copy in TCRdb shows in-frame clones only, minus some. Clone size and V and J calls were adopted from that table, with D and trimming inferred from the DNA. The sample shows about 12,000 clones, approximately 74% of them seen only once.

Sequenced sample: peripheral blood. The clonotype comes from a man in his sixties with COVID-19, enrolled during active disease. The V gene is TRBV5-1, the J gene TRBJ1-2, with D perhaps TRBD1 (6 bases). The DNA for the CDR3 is TGCGCCAGCAGCTTGGCCCAGGGGTTCGGCTATGGCTACACCTTC. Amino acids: CASSLAQGFGYGYTF.